One sample yielded the 14 T cell receptor beta chains listed below, sequenced in a study of cytomegalovirus exposure and HLA in healthy donors. With 60 Vbeta and 13 Jbeta primers, the PCR was carried out. Produced via immunoSEQ multiplex PCR; TCRdb's table is partial and in-frame only. The sample records around 91,000 clones, about 89% being singletons. Sequencing was carried out using PBMCs. Every receptor here comes from a young man in good health and CMV-seropositive.

The gene calls are TRBV6-6 and TRBJ1-1, with D unresolved. Trimming shortened V by 2 bases and J by 3 bases, and 7 bases separated the two germline ends. CDR1 MNHNY and CDR2 SVGAGI come from the germline V gene (reference sequence). The CDR3 totals 13 residues. The CDR3 here is CASSYREDTEAFF. The CDR3, as DNA: TGTGCCAGCAGTTACCGAGAAGACACTGAAGCTTTCTTT.

The chain links TRBV7-6 to TRBJ2-2; D is possibly TRBD1 (6 bases). Germline V gene lookup returns CDR1 SGHVS and CDR2 FNYEAQ. This CDR3 is built from 14 residues. Trimming took off 6 bases at V and 1 base at J, with 9 bases between the two ends. Here the CDR3 DNA reads TGTGCCAGCAGAGTAGGGGGGAACACCGGGGAGCTGTTTTTT. Translated, it gives CASRVGGNTGELFF. The full variable domain, in which reference TRBV7-6 and TRBJ2-2 provide the parts outside the CDR3, is GAGVSQSPRYKVTKRGQDVALRCDPISGHVSLYWYRQALGQGPEFLTYFNYEAQQDKSGLPNDRFSAERPEGSISTLTIQRTEQRDSAMYRCASRVGGNTGELFFGEGSRLTVL.

This clone has only one observation. The chain has TRBV6-1 and TRBJ1-1; a weak D match, TRBD1 (5 bases). The CDR3 contains 14 residues. CDR1 is MNHNS and CDR2 is SASEGT in the germline V gene. The V end was cut by 5 bases, the J end by 1 base, with 11 bases between. This chain's CDR3 is CASSLGHPNTEAFF. CDR3 nucleotide sequence: TGTGCCAGCAGTCTCGGACATCCGAACACTGAAGCTTTCTTT.

This sequence joins TRBV4-1 and TRBJ2-7, with D maybe TRBD2 (6 bases). Looked up from germline, CDR1 is MGHRA and CDR2 is YSYEKL. V was pared by 1 base and J by 1 base, with 11 bases between. This CDR3 has 15 amino acids. DNA of the CDR3: TGCGCCAGCAGCCAAGGGGAGGCAGTATCCTACGAGCAGTACTTC. Amino acid sequence: CASSQGEAVSYEQYF.

CDR3 nucleotide sequence: TGCGCCAGCAGCTTGGTGGCGGGTGCGAACACCGGGGAGCTGTTTTTT. This codes for CASSLVAGANTGELFF. The genes are TRBV5-1 and TRBJ2-2, with a possible D match to TRBD2 (5 bases). Deletions cut 0 bases from V and 0 bases from J, with 9 bases between. This CDR3 has 16 amino acids. Germline CDR1 is SGHRS and CDR2 is YFSETQ.

The J gene is TRBJ1-1, the V gene TRBV7-9, with D unclear. This CDR3 is 11 amino acids long. Deletions cut 4 bases from V and 4 bases from J, with 4 bases between. Germline V CDR1 and CDR2: SEHNR, FQNEAQ (reference sequence). The CDR3: CASSSVTEAFF. For the CDR3, the DNA is TGTGCCAGCAGCTCCGTCACTGAAGCTTTCTTT.

The chain employs TRBV28 and TRBJ2-3, with 12 bases that match TRBD2. V lost 7 bases and J lost 10; bases outside the gene matches: 15. The CDR3 has 16 residues. CDR1 and CDR2 from the germline V gene are MDHEN and SYDVKM. DNA for the CDR3: TGTGCCAGCACCAAACTCTCTAGCGGGAGGGCCAAGGCGCAGTATTTT. Amino acids: CASTKLSSGRAKAQYF.

J is TRBJ2-7 and V is TRBV6-4; 14 nucleotides line up with TRBD2. Germline CDR1 is MRHNA and CDR2 is SNTAGT. With 2 bases clipped from V and 6 bases from J, the junction kept 0 bases outside the gene matches. This CDR3 spans 14 amino acids. The CDR3 coding sequence is TGTGCCAGCAGTGACGGGACTAGCGGGAGCGAGCAGTACTTC. Its protein product is CASSDGTSGSEQYF.

J is TRBJ2-2 and V is TRBV25-1; 8 bases are a match to TRBD2. From germline, CDR1 is MGHDK and CDR2 SYGVNS. The CDR3 has 16 residues. Trimming cost V 2 bases and J 6 bases; bases outside gene matches: 8. DNA of the CDR3: TGTGCCAGCAGTGAACTCAGCGGGAGCAAGGCCGGGGAGCTGTTTTTT. This encodes CASSELSGSKAGELFF.

V is TRBV5-6 and J is TRBJ2-7; D is unclear. V was trimmed by 4 bases and J by 2 bases, leaving 13 bases between them. The CDR3 totals 14 residues. Per germline, CDR1 SGHDT and CDR2 YYEEEE. The CDR3 DNA sequence: TGTGCCAGCAGCATGGGTACAGTGGCCTACGAGCAGTACTTC. Translated: CASSMGTVAYEQYF.

Here the CDR3 DNA reads TGCAGCGCCAAGGGACAGGCAATGAACACTGAAGCTTTCTTT. The encoded protein is CSAKGQAMNTEAFF. The V call is TRBV29-1, the J call TRBJ1-1, with TRBD1 matching over 8 bases. Germline lookup yields CDR1 SQVTM and CDR2 ANQGSEA. The CDR3 sequence is 14 residues long. After removal of 7 bases from V and 0 bases from J, the junction contained 7 bases not matched to a gene.

The chain carries TRBV2 and TRBJ2-7; unclear D gene. The CDR3 covers 11 residues. Trimming took off 5 bases at V and 4 bases at J, with 6 bases between the two ends. Germline loops: CDR1 SNHLY, CDR2 FYNNEI. The CDR3 coding sequence is TGTGCCAGCAGTCCCAATTACGAGCAGTACTTC. It encodes CASSPNYEQYF.

This clone was seen once. The V call is TRBV30, the J call TRBJ2-7; 9 bases fit TRBD1. The germline V gene has CDR1 GTSNPN and CDR2 SVGIG (reference sequence). The trim removed 5 bases at V and 5 bases at J, leaving 10 bases unmatched. This CDR3 comprises 14 residues. CDR3 region: CAWGIWTGDHEQYF. For the CDR3, the DNA is TGTGCCTGGGGCATTTGGACAGGGGACCACGAGCAGTACTTC.

V and J are TRBV7-3 and TRBJ1-2; a weak D match, TRBD1 (6 bases). Germline V CDR1 and CDR2: SGHTA, FQGTGA. V lost 5 bases, J lost 4 bases, and 20 bases lay in between. The CDR3 runs to 16 residues. The CDR3 spells CASSPGEGTPIYGYTF. CDR3 DNA: TGTGCCAGCAGCCCCGGGGAAGGGACACCTATCTATGGCTACACCTTC.